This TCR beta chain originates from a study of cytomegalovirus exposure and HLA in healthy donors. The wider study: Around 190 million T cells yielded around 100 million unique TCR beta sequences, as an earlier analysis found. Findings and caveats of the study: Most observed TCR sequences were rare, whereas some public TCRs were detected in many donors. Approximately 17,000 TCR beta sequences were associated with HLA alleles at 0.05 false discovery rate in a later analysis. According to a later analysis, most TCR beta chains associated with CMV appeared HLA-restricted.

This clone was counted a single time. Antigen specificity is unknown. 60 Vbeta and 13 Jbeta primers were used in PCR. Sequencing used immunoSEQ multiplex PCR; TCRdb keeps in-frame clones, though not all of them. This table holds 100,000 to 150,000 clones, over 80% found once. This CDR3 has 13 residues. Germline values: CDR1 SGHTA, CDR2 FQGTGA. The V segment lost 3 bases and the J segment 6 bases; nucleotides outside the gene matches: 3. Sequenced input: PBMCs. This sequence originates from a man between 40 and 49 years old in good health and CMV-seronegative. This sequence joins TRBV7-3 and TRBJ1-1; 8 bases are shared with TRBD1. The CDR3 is CASSFNRGSEAFF. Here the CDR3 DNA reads TGTGCCAGCAGCTTCAACAGGGGGTCTGAAGCTTTCTTT.